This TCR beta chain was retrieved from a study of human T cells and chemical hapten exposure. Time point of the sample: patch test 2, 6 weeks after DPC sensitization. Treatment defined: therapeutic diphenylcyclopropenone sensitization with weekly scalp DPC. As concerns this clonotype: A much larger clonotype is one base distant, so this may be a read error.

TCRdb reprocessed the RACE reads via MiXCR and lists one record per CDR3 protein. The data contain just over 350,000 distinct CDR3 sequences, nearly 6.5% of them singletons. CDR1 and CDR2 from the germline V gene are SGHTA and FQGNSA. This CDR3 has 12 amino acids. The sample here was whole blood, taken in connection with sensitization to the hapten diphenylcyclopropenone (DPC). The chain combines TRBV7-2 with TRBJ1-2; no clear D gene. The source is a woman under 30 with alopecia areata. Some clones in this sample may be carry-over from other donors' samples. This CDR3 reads CASTIAPYGHTF. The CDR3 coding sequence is TGTGCCAGCACGATTGCCCCCTATGGCCACACCTTC. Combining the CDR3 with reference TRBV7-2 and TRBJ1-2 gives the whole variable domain GAGVSQSPSNKVTEKGKDVELRCDPISGHTALYWYRQSLGQGLEFLIYFQGNSAPDKSGLPSDRFSAERTGGSVSTLTIQRTQQEDSAVYLCASTIAPYGHTFGSGTRLTVV.